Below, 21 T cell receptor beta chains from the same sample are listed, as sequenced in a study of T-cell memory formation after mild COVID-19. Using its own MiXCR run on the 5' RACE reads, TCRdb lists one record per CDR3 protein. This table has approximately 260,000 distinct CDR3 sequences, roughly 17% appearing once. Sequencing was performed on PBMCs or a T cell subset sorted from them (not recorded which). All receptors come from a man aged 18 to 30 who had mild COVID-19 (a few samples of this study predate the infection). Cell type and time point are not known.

As DNA, the CDR3 is TGCGCCAGCAGTCTTAGGGGGCTCTATGGCTACACCTTC. This gives the protein CASSLRGLYGYTF. The chain couples TRBV4-3 to TRBJ1-2; 7 bases agree with TRBD1. Germline assignment: CDR1 LGHNA and CDR2 YSLEER. The CDR3 has 13 amino acids. J was trimmed by 4 bases and V by 6 bases; bases with no gene match: 5.

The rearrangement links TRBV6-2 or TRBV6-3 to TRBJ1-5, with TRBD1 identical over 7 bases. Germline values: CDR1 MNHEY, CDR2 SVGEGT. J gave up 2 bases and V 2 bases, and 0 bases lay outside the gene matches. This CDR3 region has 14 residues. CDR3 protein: CASSYTGGNQPQHF. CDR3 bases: TGTGCCAGCAGTTACACAGGGGGCAATCAGCCCCAGCATTTT.

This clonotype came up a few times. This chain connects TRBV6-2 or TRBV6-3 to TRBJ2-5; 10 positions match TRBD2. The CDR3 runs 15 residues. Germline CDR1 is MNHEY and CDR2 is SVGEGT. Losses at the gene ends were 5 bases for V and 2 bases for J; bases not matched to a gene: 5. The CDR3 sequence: CASSPIAGGQETQYF. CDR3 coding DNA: TGTGCCAGCAGTCCCATAGCGGGGGGTCAAGAGACCCAGTACTTC.

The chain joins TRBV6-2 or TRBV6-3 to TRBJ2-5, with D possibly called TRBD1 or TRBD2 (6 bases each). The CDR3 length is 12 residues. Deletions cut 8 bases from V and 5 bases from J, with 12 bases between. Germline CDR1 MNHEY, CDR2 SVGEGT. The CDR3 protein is CASCRGQETQYF. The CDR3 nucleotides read TGTGCCAGCTGCCGGGGGCAGGAGACCCAGTACTTC.

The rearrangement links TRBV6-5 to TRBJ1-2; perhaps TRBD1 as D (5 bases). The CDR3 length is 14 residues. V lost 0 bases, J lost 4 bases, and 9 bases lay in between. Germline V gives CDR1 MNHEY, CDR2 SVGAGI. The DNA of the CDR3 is TGTGCCAGCAGTTACTCGGCTGGGACCTATGGCTACACCTTC. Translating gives CASSYSAGTYGYTF.

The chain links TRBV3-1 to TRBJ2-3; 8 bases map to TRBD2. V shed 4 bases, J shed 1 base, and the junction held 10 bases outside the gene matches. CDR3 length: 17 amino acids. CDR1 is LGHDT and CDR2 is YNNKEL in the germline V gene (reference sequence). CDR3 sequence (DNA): TGTGCCAGCAGCCCGGGAGGGTACATCCTACGCACAGATACGCAGTATTTT. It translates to CASSPGGYILRTDTQYF.

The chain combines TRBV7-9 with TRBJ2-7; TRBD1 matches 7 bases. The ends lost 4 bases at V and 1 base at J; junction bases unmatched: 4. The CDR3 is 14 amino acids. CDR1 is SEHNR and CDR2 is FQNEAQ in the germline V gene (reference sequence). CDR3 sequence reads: CASSSKQGSYEQYF. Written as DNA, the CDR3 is TGTGCCAGCAGCTCAAAACAGGGGTCCTACGAGCAGTACTTC.

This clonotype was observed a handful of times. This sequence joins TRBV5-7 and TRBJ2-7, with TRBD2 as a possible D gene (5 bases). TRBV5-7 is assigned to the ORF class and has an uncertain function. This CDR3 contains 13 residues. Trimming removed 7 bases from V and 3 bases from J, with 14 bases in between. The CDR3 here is CASVIPGCYEQYV. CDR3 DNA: TGTGCCAGCGTGATCCCGGGATGCTACGAGCAGTACGTC.

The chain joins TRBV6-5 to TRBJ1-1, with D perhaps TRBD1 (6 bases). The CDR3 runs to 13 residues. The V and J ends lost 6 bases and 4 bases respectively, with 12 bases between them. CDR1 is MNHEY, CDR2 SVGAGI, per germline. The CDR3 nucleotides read TGTGCCAGCAGACAGGGTGAGAGCACTGAAGCTTTCTTT. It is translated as CASRQGESTEAFF.

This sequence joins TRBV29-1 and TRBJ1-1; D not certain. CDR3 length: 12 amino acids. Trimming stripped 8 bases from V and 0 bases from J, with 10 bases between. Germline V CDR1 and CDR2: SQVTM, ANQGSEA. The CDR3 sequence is CSSTDLNTEAFF. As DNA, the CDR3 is TGCAGCTCCACGGATTTGAACACTGAAGCTTTCTTT.

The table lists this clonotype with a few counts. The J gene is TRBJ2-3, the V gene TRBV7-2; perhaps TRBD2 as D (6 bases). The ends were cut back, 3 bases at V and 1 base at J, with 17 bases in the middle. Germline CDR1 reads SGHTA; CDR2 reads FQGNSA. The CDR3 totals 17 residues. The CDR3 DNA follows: TGTGCCAGCAGCTTGGTTAGCGGCCGATGGGGCACAGATACGCAGTATTTT. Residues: CASSLVSGRWGTDTQYF.

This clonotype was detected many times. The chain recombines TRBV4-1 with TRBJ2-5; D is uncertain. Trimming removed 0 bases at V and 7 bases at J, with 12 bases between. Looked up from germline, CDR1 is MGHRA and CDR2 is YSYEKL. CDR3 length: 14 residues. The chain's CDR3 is CASSQDAGVGTQYF. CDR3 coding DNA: TGCGCCAGCAGCCAAGATGCCGGAGTGGGGACCCAGTACTTC.

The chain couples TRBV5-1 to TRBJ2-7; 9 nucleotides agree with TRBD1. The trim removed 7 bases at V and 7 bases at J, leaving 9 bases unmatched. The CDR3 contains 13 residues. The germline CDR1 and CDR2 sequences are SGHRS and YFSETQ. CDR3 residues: CASARDRVEEQYF. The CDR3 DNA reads TGCGCCAGCGCGCGGGACAGGGTGGAAGAGCAGTACTTC. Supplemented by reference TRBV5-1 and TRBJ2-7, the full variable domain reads KAGVTQTPRYLIKTRGQQVTLSCSPISGHRSVSWYQQTPGQGLQFLFEYFSETQRNKGNFPGRFSGRQFSNSRSEMNVSTLELGDSALYLCASARDRVEEQYFGPGTRLTVT.

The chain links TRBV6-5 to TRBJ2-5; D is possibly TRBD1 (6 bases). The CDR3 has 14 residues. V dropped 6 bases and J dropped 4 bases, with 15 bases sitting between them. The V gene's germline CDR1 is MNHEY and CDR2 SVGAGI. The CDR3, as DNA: TGTGCCAGCAGCTCGCACAGGGTTGGAGAGACCCAGTACTTC. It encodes CASSSHRVGETQYF.

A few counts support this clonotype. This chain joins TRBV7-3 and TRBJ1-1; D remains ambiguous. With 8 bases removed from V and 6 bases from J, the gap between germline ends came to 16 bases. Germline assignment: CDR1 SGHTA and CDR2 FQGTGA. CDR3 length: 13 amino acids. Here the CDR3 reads CASSLVGSAEAFF. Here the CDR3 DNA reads TGTGCCAGCTCTCTGGTGGGGAGTGCTGAAGCTTTCTTT.

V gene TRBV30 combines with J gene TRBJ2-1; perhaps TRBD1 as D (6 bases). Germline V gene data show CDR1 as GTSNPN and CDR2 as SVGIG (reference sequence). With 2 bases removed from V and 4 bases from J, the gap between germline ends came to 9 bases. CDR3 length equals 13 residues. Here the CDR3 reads CAWSTDSYNEQFF. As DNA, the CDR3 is TGTGCCTGGAGTACGGACAGTTACAATGAGCAGTTCTTC.

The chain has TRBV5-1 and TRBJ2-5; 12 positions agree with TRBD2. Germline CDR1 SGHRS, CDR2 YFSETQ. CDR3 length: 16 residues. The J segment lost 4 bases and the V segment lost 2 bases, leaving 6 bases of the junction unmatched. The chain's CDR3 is CASSFTTSGGGETQYF. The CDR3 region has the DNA TGCGCCAGCAGCTTCACGACTAGCGGGGGCGGAGAGACCCAGTACTTC.

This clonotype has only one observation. The CDR3 region has the DNA TGTGCCAGCGCCCTCGGGCCCATTACGCAGTATTTT. This gives the protein CASALGPITQYF. The chain joins TRBV7-9 to TRBJ2-3; D not certain. Germline loops: CDR1 SEHNR, CDR2 FQNEAQ (reference sequence). Trimming removed 8 bases from V and 8 bases from J, with 14 bases in between. This CDR3 is 12 amino acids long.

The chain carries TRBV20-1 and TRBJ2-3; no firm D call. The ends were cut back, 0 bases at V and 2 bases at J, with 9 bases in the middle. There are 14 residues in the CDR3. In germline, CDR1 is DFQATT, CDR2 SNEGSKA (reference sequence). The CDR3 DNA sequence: TGCAGTGCTAGAGATCCTAGGTCCACAGATACGCAGTATTTT. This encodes CSARDPRSTDTQYF.

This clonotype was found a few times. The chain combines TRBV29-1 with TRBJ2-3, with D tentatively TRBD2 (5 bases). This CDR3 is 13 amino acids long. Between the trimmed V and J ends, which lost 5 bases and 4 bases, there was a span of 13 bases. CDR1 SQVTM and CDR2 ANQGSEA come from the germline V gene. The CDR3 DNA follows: TGCAGCGTTACCCGGGATGGGGCAGATACGCAGTATTTT. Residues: CSVTRDGADTQYF.

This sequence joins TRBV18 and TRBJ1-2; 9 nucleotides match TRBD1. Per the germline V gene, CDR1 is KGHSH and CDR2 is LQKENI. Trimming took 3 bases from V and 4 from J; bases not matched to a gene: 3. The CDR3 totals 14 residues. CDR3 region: CASSPGQGIYGYTF. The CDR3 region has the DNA TGTGCCAGCTCACCGGGACAGGGCATCTATGGCTACACCTTC.